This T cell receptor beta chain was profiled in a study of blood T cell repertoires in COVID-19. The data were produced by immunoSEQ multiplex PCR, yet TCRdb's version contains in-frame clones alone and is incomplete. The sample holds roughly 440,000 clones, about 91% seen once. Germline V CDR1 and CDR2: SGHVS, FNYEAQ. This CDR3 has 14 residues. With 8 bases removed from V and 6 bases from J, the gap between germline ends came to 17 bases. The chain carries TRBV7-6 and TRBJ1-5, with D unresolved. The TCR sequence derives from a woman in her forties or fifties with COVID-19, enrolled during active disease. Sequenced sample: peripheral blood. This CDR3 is CASGGRAGVQPQHF. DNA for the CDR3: TGTGCCAGCGGAGGGAGGGCTGGGGTTCAGCCCCAGCATTTT.